The rows below give T cell receptor beta chains drawn from one sample of a study of Tregs in tolerant kidney transplant recipients. Method: immunoSEQ multiplex PCR; TCRdb's copy keeps in-frame clones and lacks some. The table lists 100,000 to 150,000 clones, roughly nine tenths of them singletons. The sequenced sample consisted of CD4+ T cells from blood. The receptors stem from a human donor in good health. CDR3s include the opening cysteine and the closing phenylalanine or tryptophan.

j_gene: TRBJ2-7; v_gene: TRBV2; CDR3aa: CASTIDRGPYEQYF
j_gene: TRBJ1-1; v_gene: TRBV6-6; CDR3aa: CASSLVFTSMAFF
j_gene: TRBJ1-5; v_gene: TRBV2; CDR3aa: CATSDKRLSNQPQHF
j_gene: TRBJ1-5; v_gene: TRBV19; CDR3aa: CASSSIRDRGNQPQHF
j_gene: TRBJ2-1; v_gene: TRBV7-9; CDR3aa: CASVPLAGGDNEQFF
j_gene: TRBJ2-2; v_gene: TRBV6-1; CDR3aa: CASSEVRGTGELFF
j_gene: TRBJ1-2; v_gene: TRBV19; CDR3aa: CASSIAPTGGYGYTF
j_gene: TRBJ1-4; v_gene: TRBV2; CDR3aa: CASSVLGATNEKLFF
j_gene: TRBJ2-3; v_gene: TRBV18; CDR3aa: CASSPALTLGTDTQYF
j_gene: TRBJ2-1; v_gene: TRBV4-1; CDR3aa: CASSRQSADSSGEQFF
j_gene: TRBJ2-1; v_gene: TRBV6-5; CDR3aa: CASRNSGFAAEQFF
j_gene: TRBJ2-7; v_gene: TRBV19; CDR3aa: CASSRTGTYEQYF
j_gene: TRBJ2-6; v_gene: TRBV5-5; CDR3aa: CASSLPAGSANVLTF
j_gene: TRBJ1-4; v_gene: TRBV5-1; CDR3aa: CASRLGQGDEKLFF
j_gene: TRBJ1-4; v_gene: TRBV4-1; CDR3aa: CASSHGDRFATNEKLFF
j_gene: TRBJ1-1; v_gene: TRBV9; CDR3aa: CASSVGMNTEAFF
j_gene: TRBJ1-2; v_gene: TRBV7-9; CDR3aa: CASSANRGSAVNYGYTF
j_gene: TRBJ2-3; v_gene: TRBV5-4; CDR3aa: CASSLDLQGRTDTQYF
j_gene: TRBJ2-7; v_gene: TRBV5-7; CDR3aa: CASSLGWQSGQGDPYEQYF
j_gene: TRBJ1-2; v_gene: TRBV9; CDR3aa: CASSVAPNRDGYTF
j_gene: TRBJ1-5; v_gene: TRBV15; CDR3aa: CATSGGFRPQHF
j_gene: TRBJ1-5; v_gene: TRBV7-2; CDR3aa: CASSLVGGGVLSNQPQHF
j_gene: TRBJ2-1; v_gene: TRBV29-1; CDR3aa: CSVVAGAEQFF
j_gene: TRBJ1-5; v_gene: TRBV6-1; CDR3aa: CASSEADRASQPQHF
j_gene: TRBJ1-5; v_gene: TRBV13; CDR3aa: CASSLGLGVGQPQHF
j_gene: TRBJ1-3; v_gene: TRBV5-1; CDR3aa: CASSPGWGTGGTSGNTIYF
j_gene: TRBJ1-5; v_gene: TRBV18; CDR3aa: CASSPRRGGEPYSNQPQHF
j_gene: TRBJ2-7; v_gene: TRBV6-6; CDR3aa: CASSGVTYEQYF
j_gene: TRBJ1-3; v_gene: TRBV6-1; CDR3aa: CASSVALRDAKSGNTIYF
j_gene: TRBJ2-7; v_gene: TRBV7-9; CDR3aa: CASSPKDRDPYEQYF
j_gene: TRBJ2-7; v_gene: TRBV7-9; CDR3aa: CASRSRGGQNEQYF
j_gene: TRBJ2-7; v_gene: TRBV7-9; CDR3aa: CASSSPPLYGASSYEQYF
j_gene: TRBJ2-1; v_gene: TRBV4-2; CDR3aa: CASSQLTSSVGSYNEQFF
j_gene: TRBJ2-3; v_gene: TRBV2; CDR3aa: CASRVQGLVTDTQYF
j_gene: TRBJ2-7; v_gene: TRBV10-1; CDR3aa: CASSEASGHSYEQYF
j_gene: TRBJ2-4; v_gene: TRBV6-1; CDR3aa: CASSLMRENIQYF
j_gene: TRBJ2-1; v_gene: TRBV30; CDR3aa: CAWGQGGDEQFF
j_gene: TRBJ2-3; v_gene: TRBV10-3; CDR3aa: CAISEGRGGGTDTQYF
j_gene: TRBJ1-2; v_gene: TRBV18; CDR3aa: CASSPPDRNYGYTF
j_gene: TRBJ2-5; v_gene: TRBV9; CDR3aa: CASSVGGWETQYF
j_gene: TRBJ2-1; v_gene: TRBV5-1; CDR3aa: CASSPGQGAYNEQFF
j_gene: TRBJ1-5; v_gene: TRBV2; CDR3aa: CASSPRTGGNQPQHF
j_gene: TRBJ2-5; v_gene: TRBV11-2; CDR3aa: CASSRTSGGPLQETQYF